This is a list of T cell receptor beta chains from one sample in a study of PD-1 blockade in mismatch repair-deficient tumors. TCRdb keeps only in-frame clones here, not all; method: immunoSEQ multiplex PCR. The repertoire holds 75,000 to 85,000 clones, with around 85% as singletons. The sample consisted of peripheral blood, taken 12 weeks after starting pembrolizumab. Source of these receptors: an adult with mismatch repair-deficient cancer. Both conserved end residues are part of each CDR3. The D gene is left open where the match is weak. Some rows mark clone size as missing; the rest say once, few, many or name a class of expanded clone.

TRBJ2-1 TRBV6-6 - TRBD2 TGTGCCAGCAGAATCGGACTAGCGGGAGGCAATGAGCAGTTCTTC CASRIGLAGGNEQFF
TRBJ1-4 TRBV15 - TRBD1 TGTGCCACACGACAGGGGAGGGAAAAACTGTTTTTT CATRQGREKLFF
TRBJ2-1 TRBV27 - - TGTGCCACCCGTATAGGGGGCTCCTACAATGAGCAGTTCTTC CATRIGGSYNEQFF
TRBJ2-3 TRBV7-6 - - TGTGCCAGCAGCTACCGACGGGAGTGGGGCACAGATACGCAGTATTTT CASSYRREWGTDTQYF
TRBJ2-7 TRBV9 once - TGTGCCAGCAGCGGCCGGGGGGGACAGGGCAACTACGAGCAGTACTTC CASSGRGGQGNYEQYF
TRBJ2-1 TRBV11-2 - TRBD2 TGTGCCAGCAGCTTAGCTTTCGGGGGGAGCTCCTACAATGAGCAGTTCTTC CASSLAFGGSSYNEQFF
TRBJ1-1 TRBV30 - - TGTGCCGGGGGTACCACTGAAGCTTTCTTT CAGGTTEAFF
TRBJ1-2 TRBV5-4 many - TGTGCCAGCAGCTTGGCACCGGATAACTATGGCTACACCTTC CASSLAPDNYGYTF
TRBJ2-7 TRBV6-1 - TRBD2 TGTGCCAGCAGTGAATTGAGCGGGGCCTACGAGCAGTACTTC CASSELSGAYEQYF
TRBJ2-1 TRBV30 - TRBD1 TGTGCCTGGAGTGTCAAAAGGGGGCTTTACAATGAGCAGTTCTTC CAWSVKRGLYNEQFF
TRBJ2-1 TRBV7-2 - TRBD2 TGTGCCAGCAGCTTAGGCGGGAGCTACAATGAGCAGTTCTTC CASSLGGSYNEQFF
TRBJ2-7 TRBV29-1 - - TGCAGCGTTGCGGGACTCTCCTACGAGCAGTACTTC CSVAGLSYEQYF
TRBJ2-2 TRBV7-2 - TRBD2 TGTGCCAGCGTTCCTATGTGGGCTAGCGGGACCGGGGAGCTGTTTTTT CASVPMWASGTGELFF
TRBJ1-2 TRBV28 once - TGTGCCAGCAGTTTGATGGGATTCTATGGCTACACCTTC CASSLMGFYGYTF
TRBJ1-3 TRBV14 once - TGTGCCAGCAGCCAAGGGCGCAGGGGCTCTGGAAACACCATATATTTT CASSQGRRGSGNTIYF
TRBJ2-7 TRBV6-1 - TRBD1 TGTGCCAGCTGGGGGCCGGGACAGGGGATTCACGAGCAGTACTTC CASWGPGQGIHEQYF
TRBJ1-4 TRBV5-4 - - TGTGCCAGCAGCTTCTCCAGCGGATCAACTAATGAAAAACTGTTTTTT CASSFSSGSTNEKLFF
TRBJ2-1 TRBV7-3 - TRBD2 TGTGCCAGCAGCTTAAGCGCGGGAGTTGCCAATGAGCAGTTCTTC CASSLSAGVANEQFF
TRBJ2-1 TRBV4-3 - - TGCGCCAGCAGCCAAGATGTCGCGGGCGCTCACAATGAGCAGTTCTTC CASSQDVAGAHNEQFF
TRBJ1-4 TRBV13 - - TGTGCCAGCAGCTTCAAGGAGACGGTTAATGAAAAACTGTTTTTT CASSFKETVNEKLFF
TRBJ2-5 TRBV9 - TRBD2 TGTGCCAGCAGCGCGGGGCTAGCGGGAAGCGAGACCCAGTACTTC CASSAGLAGSETQYF
TRBJ1-1 TRBV9 - - TGTGCCAGCAGCGTAGGAACCCCTTGGGACACTGAAGCTTTCTTT CASSVGTPWDTEAFF
TRBJ2-1 TRBV12-5 once - TGTGCTAGTGGGGACGACCTAAACTACTACAATGAGCAGTTCTTC CASGDDLNYYNEQFF
TRBJ2-3 TRBV28 - - TGTGCCAGCAGTTTGTTTCAGTCGGGTGGGGCAGATACGCAGTATTTT CASSLFQSGGADTQYF
TRBJ1-2 TRBV6-1 - TRBD1 TGTGCCAGCAGTGAAGAGAGGACAGGGCTTCGACACACCTTC CASSEERTGLRHTF
TRBJ2-3 TRBV28 - TRBD1 TGTGCCAGTAGCCGGGACAGTACAACAGATACGCAGTATTTT CASSRDSTTDTQYF
TRBJ2-5 TRBV11-2 few - TGTGCCAGCAGCTCCCTAGAGACCCAGTACTTC CASSSLETQYF
TRBJ2-3 TRBV27 - - TGTGCCAGCAAGACGGGGGGCGGTACGCAGTATTTT CASKTGGGTQYF
TRBJ1-2 TRBV29-1 - TRBD1 TGCAGCGTTGAAGACCGCGACAGGGATACTAACTATGGCTACACCTTC CSVEDRDRDTNYGYTF
TRBJ2-7 TRBV12-5 - - TGTGCTAGTGGTTTGGTACTTGGGCTGAGCTCCTACGAGCAGTACTTC CASGLVLGLSSYEQYF
TRBJ2-7 TRBV4-1 - - TGCGCCAGCAGCCAAGGACTCCTCGGCAGCTCCTACGAGCAGTACTTC CASSQGLLGSSYEQYF
TRBJ1-2 TRBV6-5 - - TGTGCCAGCAGACCCCCATGGGGCTTTCAGGGCTACACCTTC CASRPPWGFQGYTF